This T cell receptor beta chain emerged from a study of CXCR3-negative and CXCR3-positive naive CD8 T cells. The CDR3 spans 15 residues. Germline lookup yields CDR1 MDHEN and CDR2 SYDVKM. To note about this clonotype: Its specificity is unknown.

UMI-labeled 5' RACE yielded the TRB cDNA libraries. TCRdb re-called the 5' RACE reads and shows each CDR3 protein once, DNA omitted. The table for this sample gives 70,000 to 95,000 distinct CDR3 sequences. Study results and limitations: The study found comparably high diversity in both naive subsets and much lower diversity in memory CD8+ cells. The study found more hydrophobic TRB CDR3s in CXCR3-positive naive cells than in CXCR3-negative naive cells.

J is TRBJ1-4 and V is TRBV28; absent DNA, TCRdb's TRBD1 call cannot be checked. The receptor's source is a human donor in good health. Some clones in this sample may be carry-over from other donors' samples. The sequenced material came from naive CXCR3- CD8+ T cells from blood. The subset is: CD45RO-CCR7+CD27+CD95- naive CD8+ T cells lacking CXCR3 (TNR3-). CDR3: CASSPYGAVNEKLFF.